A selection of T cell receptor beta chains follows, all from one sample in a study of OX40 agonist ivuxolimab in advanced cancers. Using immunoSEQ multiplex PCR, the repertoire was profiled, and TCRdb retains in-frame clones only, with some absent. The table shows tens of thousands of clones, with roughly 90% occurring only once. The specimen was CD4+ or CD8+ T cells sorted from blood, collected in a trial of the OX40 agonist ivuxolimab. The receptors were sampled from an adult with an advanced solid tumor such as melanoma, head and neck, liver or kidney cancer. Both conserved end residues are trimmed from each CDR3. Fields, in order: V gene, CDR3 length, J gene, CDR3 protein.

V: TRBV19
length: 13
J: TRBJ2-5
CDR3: ASSMASGNSETQY

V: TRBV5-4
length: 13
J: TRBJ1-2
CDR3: ASTAGQGASYGYT

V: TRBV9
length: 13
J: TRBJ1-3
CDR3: ASSVQGTAGNTIY

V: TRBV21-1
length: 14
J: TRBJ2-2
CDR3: ATPPGGLRNTGELF

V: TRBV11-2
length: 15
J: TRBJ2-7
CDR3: ASSFELDPLGSYEQY

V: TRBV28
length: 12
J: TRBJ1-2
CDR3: ASSPNDRESGYT

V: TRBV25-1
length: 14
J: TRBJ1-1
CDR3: ASSEWRGGVTTEAF

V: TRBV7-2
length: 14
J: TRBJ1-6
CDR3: ASSLTGGLRNSPLH

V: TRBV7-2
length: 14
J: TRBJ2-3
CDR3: ASSLAGSGQTDTQY

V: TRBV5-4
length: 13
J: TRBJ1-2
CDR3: ASSGGQGAGYGYT

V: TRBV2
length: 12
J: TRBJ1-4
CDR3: ASRRSAVREKLF

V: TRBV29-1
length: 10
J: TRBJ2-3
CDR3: SVEDRPDTQY

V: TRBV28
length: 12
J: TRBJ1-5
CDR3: ASSLTPSNQPQH

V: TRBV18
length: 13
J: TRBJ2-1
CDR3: ASSTGLVMKDEQF

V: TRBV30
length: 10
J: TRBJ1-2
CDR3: AWKRGVNGYT

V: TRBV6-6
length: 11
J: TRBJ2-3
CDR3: ASSYSIGDTQY

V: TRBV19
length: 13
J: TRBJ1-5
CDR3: ASSTPERSNQPQH

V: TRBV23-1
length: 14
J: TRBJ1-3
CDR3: ASSQSRDRGYNTIY

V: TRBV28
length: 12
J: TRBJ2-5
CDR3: ATQDRTSQETQY

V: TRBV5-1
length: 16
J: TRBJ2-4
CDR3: ASSPGLAARAVKNIQY

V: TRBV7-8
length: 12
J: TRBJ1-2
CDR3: ASSLRTSNYGYT

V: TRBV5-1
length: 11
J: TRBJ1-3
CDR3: ASSLTSGNTIY

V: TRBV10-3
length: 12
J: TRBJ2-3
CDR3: ATSGREWADTQY

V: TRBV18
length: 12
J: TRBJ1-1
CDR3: ASSSSQVNTEAF

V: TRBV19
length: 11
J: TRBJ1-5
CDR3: ATRGGLGQPQH

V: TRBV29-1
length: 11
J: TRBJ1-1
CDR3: SVMGRTNTEAF

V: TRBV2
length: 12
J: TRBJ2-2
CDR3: ASSVWQAGGELF

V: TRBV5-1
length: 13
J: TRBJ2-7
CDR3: ASSLVGGFGYEQY

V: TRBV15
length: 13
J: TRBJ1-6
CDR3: ATSLDRAYNSPLH

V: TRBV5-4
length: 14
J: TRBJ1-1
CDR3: ASSLYSGVGNTEAF

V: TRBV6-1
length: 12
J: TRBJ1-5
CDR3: ASTLTAPNQPQH

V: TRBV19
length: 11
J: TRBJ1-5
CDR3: ASMGQGRQPQH

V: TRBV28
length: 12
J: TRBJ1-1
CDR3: ASSWTGLNTEAF

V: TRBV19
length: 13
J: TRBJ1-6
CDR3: ASTLTDNYNSPLH

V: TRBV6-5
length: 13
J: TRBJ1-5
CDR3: ASSPDRAGNQPQH

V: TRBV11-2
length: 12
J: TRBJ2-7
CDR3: ASSLEAGPYEQY

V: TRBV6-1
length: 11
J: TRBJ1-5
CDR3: ASSEGSNQPQH